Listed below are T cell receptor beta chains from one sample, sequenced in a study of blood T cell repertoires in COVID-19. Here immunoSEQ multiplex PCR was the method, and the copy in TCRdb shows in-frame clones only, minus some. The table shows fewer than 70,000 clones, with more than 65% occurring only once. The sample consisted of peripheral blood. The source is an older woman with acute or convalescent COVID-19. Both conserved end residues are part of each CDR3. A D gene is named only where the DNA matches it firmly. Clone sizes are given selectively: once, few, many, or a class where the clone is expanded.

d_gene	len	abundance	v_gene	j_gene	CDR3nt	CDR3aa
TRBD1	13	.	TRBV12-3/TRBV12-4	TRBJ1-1	TGTGCCAGCAGTCTGGACAGGGTAGCTGAAGCTTTCTTT	CASSLDRVAEAFF
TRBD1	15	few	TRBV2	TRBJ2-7	TGTGCCAGCAACCCTACAGGGGGCTTTACCTACGAGCAGTACTTC	CASNPTGGFTYEQYF
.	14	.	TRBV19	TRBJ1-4	TGTGCCAGTAGTAGGGGACAAACTAATGAAAAACTGTTTTTT	CASSRGQTNEKLFF
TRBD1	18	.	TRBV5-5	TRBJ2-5	TGTGCCAGCAGCTTGAGCCCGGGACAGGGGGTCACTGGAGAGACCCAGTACTTC	CASSLSPGQGVTGETQYF
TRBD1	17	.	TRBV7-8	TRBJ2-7	TGTGCCAGCAGCTTATTCCTGGGACAGCAGAGCTCCTACGAGCAGTACTTC	CASSLFLGQQSSYEQYF
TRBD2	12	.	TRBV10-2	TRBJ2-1	TGCGCCAGCGCGGGGGGAATCAATGAGCAGTTCTTC	CASAGGINEQFF
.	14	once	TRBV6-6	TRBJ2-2	TGTGCCAGCAGACGACCGGGGGACACCGGGGAGCTGTTTTTT	CASRRPGDTGELFF
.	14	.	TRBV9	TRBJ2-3	TGTGCCAGCAGCCCCAGTCAGGGGAAAGATACGCAGTATTTT	CASSPSQGKDTQYF
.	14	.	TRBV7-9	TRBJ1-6	TGTGCCAGCAGCGTCTGGGGGGGGAATTCACCCCTCCACTTT	CASSVWGGNSPLHF
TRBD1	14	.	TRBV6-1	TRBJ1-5	TGTGCCAGCAGTGATTCAGGGGGCAGTCAGCCCCAGCATTTT	CASSDSGGSQPQHF
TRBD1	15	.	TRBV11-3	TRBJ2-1	TGTGCCAGCAGCTCTAGGACAGGGAGAGGCAATGAGCAGTTCTTC	CASSSRTGRGNEQFF
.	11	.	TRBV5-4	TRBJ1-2	TGTGCCAGCAGTTACCAGGGCGGCTACACCTTC	CASSYQGGYTF
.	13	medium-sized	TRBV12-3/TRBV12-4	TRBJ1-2	TGTGCCAGCAGTTCCTCGACAGGCTATGGCTACACCTTC	CASSSSTGYGYTF
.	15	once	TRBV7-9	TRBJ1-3	TGTGCCAGCAGCCGAACAGGGTCCGCTGGAAACACCATATATTTT	CASSRTGSAGNTIYF
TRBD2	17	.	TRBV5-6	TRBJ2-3	TGTGCCAGCAGCTTATTTGTGGGGACTAGAAGCACAGATACGCAGTATTTT	CASSLFVGTRSTDTQYF
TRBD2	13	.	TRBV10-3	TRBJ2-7	TGTGCCATTACAGCGGGGACTTCCTACGAGCAGTACTTC	CAITAGTSYEQYF